This T cell receptor beta chain comes out of a study of T cell responses to AZD1222 COVID-19 vaccine. As concerns this clone: Antigen: not known.

The V and J ends lost 4 bases and 0 bases, in that order; junction bases with no gene match: 3. CDR1 is PRHDT and CDR2 is FYEKMQ in the germline V gene (reference sequence). The CDR3 length is 14 residues. Only in-frame clones appear in the TCRdb table, and some are missing; sequencing was by immunoSEQ multiplex PCR. The table records roughly 150,000 clones, around 90% of them present only once. General study results and limits: Baseline testing showed seropositivity in only a handful of AZD1222 recipients.

The sample here was peripheral blood, taken on day 0 of AZD1222 vaccination. This chain links TRBV13 with TRBJ2-7; TRBD2 aligns across 7 bases. This receptor was obtained from an adult in good health. CDR3 nucleotides: TGTGCCAGCAGCTCTAGCGGAGTCTCCTACGAGCAGTACTTC. Translating it yields CASSSSGVSYEQYF.